Given below is one T cell receptor (beta chain) in context. What it binds is not known. From germline, CDR1 is KGHDR and CDR2 SFDVKD. V lost 3 bases, J lost 0 bases, and 20 bases lay in between. This CDR3 region has 19 residues. Some clones are missing from TCRdb's copy, which holds only in-frame ones; the method was immunoSEQ multiplex PCR. Found here are 200,000 or so clones, 90% to 95% of them singletons; the top ten hold about 1%. This specimen belongs to a study of T cell responses to AZD1222 COVID-19 vaccine. Overall study results and limits: A mostly white British donor set with more females was recruited, and clonal diversity was possibly underestimated. CD4 TCRs covered the whole spike, strongest at regions 160-218 and 743-854. Variant regions that are unmutated are reportedly the target of nearly half of spike-specific TCRs. Spike-specific TCR breadth rose after two AZD1222 doses, and depth rose as well.

This receptor was obtained from an adult who received the AZD1222 COVID-19 vaccine. The chain links TRBV24-1 to TRBJ1-5, with D perhaps matching TRBD1 (5 bases). Sequences were derived from peripheral blood, sampled 28 days after the second AZD1222 dose. This chain's CDR3 is CATSDPTIGGGDSNQPQHF. In DNA, the CDR3 is TGTGCCACCAGTGATCCAACAATCGGGGGAGGTGATAGCAATCAGCCCCAGCATTTT.